This T cell receptor (beta chain) stems from a study of PD-1 blockade in classical Hodgkin lymphoma. Notes on the study in general: When set against healthy donors, newly diagnosed patients were reported to show lower baseline TCR diversity. Why repertoires differed is undefined; disease activity or prior therapy possibly contributed.

Time point in this sample: newly diagnosed, previously untreated cHL patient sample. Newly diagnosed, untreated classical Hodgkin lymphoma PBMCs provided comparison. Germline V gene sequence: CDR1 MNHNS, CDR2 SASEGT. The V gene lost 3 bases and the J gene lost 9 bases, with 17 bases spanning the gap. This CDR3 region has 15 residues. The repertoire was sequenced with immunoSEQ multiplex PCR; TCRdb's copy has only in-frame clones and lacks some. Of 15,000 to 20,000 clones listed, 80% to 95% were seen once; the top ten hold less than 8.5%. Concerning this clone itself: What it recognizes is unknown.

The sample was peripheral blood mononuclear cells (PBMCs). V usage is TRBV6-1 and J usage is TRBJ1-4; weak D call: TRBD1 (6 bases). The sequence came from a human donor with classical Hodgkin lymphoma. The CDR3, as DNA: TGTGCCAGCAGTGATGGGGGAGGGGGAATGAAAAAACTGTTTTTT. Its protein product is CASSDGGGGMKKLFF.